This paragraph covers one T cell receptor beta chain sequence. This clone is considered large (0.1 to 1%). Its recognized antigen is unknown. Per-nucleotide qualities are absent, and no much larger clonotype sits a single base away. The sample belongs to a study of tumor-infiltrating lymphocytes in localized non-small cell lung cancer (dated by TCRdb to the early 2020s). With respect to the entire study: Patients whose samples were collected after neoadjuvant chemotherapy, as well as both smokers and never-smokers and several histologies, were included in the cohort. Each patient contributed resected tumor tissue and uninvolved lung tissue from the same patient, described as non-adjacent to the tumor. Flow cytometry, multiplex immunofluorescence, RNA-seq, exome sequencing and proteomics were applied to the same patients as TCR sequencing, which was one of several integrated assays. The overall ICON cohort was composed of over a hundred surgical patients with localized non-small cell lung cancer whose tumors were resected. The paired tumor versus uninvolved lung comparison of immunoSEQ T-cell fraction included fewer than 65 patients. Paper-wide results and their limitations: Assay coverage varied across patients depending on available tissue quantity, so only a subset of the cohort had TCR sequencing. Because different assays used different pieces of the same tissue, technical variation could not be distinguished from intratumor heterogeneity. Consistent with immunofluorescence CD3 counts, TCRbeta sequencing supported greater T cell infiltration in tumors than in uninvolved lung tissue. No difference in TCR-derived T-cell fraction was observed between the flow cytometry-defined immunotypes IM1 (good prognosis) and IM2 (poor prognosis).

CDR1 and CDR2 are drawn from the germline V gene: LGHNA, YSLEER. Reading from cysteine to phenylalanine, the CDR3 counts 16 amino acids. Kept here is only the CDR3 DNA, which spans 48 bases and is read in frame from base 1. For this chain, trimming is 0 bases at the V end and 6 bases at the J end, and the number of junction bases without a gene match is 7. The immunoSEQ assay used for TCR sequencing gave the T-cell fraction in both tumor and uninvolved lung tissue. In the source study's methods: For survival analysis, patients were divided into high (upper tertile) and low (lower two tertiles) T-cell fraction groups, which were compared by log-rank test. A signed-rank test was used to test paired tumor versus uninvolved lung differences in T-cell fraction. TCRdb re-hosts the immuneACCESS table, in-frame sequences only. Its copies lack some clones; in the studies checked, an unresolved V gene accounts for under half of them, and the cause for the rest is not known. V and J calls plus clone size are reproduced from that table; the DNA served to infer D and trimming. The sample table records roughly 10,000 clones; about 80% of these occur just once. 6.5% to 7.5% of the sample lies in the top ten.

Enrollment in ICON was initiated in 2016, and the last patient was enrolled in 2018. From a subcohort of 70 to 85 patients, fresh tumor and matched uninvolved tissue were collected for in-depth immune analyses, including TCR sequencing. DNA for TCR sequencing was isolated from bulk tissue, and no cell sorting was done. Sequencing used uninvolved lung tissue not adjacent to the tumor. The rearrangement joined TRBV4-3 to TRBJ1-5; TRBD1 lines up with 8 middle nucleotides. The TCR was taken from a human donor with non-small cell lung cancer. The DNA sequence is given as TGCGCCAGCAGCCAAGATGGACAGGGTGAGCCTCAGCCCCAGCATTTT. It is translated as CASSQDGQGEPQPQHF.